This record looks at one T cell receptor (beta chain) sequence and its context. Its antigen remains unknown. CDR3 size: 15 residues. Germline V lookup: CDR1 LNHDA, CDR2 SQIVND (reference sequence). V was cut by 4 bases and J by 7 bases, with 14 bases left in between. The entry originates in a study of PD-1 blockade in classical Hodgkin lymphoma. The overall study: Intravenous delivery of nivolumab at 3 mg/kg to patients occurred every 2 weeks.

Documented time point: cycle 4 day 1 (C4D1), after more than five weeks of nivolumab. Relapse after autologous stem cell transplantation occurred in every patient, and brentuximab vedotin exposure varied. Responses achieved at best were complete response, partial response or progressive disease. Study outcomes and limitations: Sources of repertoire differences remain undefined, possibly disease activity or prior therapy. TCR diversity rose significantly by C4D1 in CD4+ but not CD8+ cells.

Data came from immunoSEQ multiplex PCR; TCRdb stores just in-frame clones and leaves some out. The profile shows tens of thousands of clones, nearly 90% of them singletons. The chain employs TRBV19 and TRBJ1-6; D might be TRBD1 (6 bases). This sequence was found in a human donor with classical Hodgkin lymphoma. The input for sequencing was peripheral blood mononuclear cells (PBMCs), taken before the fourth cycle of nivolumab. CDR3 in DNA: TGTGCCAGTAGTACGGCAGGGGCGCCCAATTCACCCCTCCACTTT. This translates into CASSTAGAPNSPLHF.